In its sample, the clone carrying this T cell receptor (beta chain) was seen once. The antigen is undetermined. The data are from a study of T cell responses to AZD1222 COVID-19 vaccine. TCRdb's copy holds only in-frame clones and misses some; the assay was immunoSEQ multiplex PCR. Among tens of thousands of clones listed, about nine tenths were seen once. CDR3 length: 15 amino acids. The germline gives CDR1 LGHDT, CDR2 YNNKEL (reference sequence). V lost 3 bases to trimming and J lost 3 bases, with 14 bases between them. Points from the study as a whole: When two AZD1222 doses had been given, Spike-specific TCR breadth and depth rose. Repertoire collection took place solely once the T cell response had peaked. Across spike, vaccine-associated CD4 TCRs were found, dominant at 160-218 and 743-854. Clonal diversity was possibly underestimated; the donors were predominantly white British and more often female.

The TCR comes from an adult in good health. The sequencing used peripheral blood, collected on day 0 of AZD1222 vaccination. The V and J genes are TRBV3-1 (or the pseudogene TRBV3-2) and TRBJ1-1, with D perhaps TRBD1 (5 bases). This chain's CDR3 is CASSHHTGVDTEAFF. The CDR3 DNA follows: TGTGCCAGCAGCCATCATACAGGTGTCGACACTGAAGCTTTCTTT.